Included here is one T cell receptor beta chain sequence, with context. What it binds is unknown. Preparing the TCRbeta library involved the use of unique molecular identifiers. A single record per CDR3 protein comes from TCRdb applying MiXCR to the PCR reads. The sample carries about 110,000 distinct CDR3 sequences, under 30% recorded once. The sample belongs to a study of T-cell reconstitution after alpha-beta-depleted transplantation in children. This CDR3 has 11 residues. The germline gives CDR1 MNHNY, CDR2 SVGAGI (reference sequence). Trimming removed 7 bases at V and 3 bases at J, with 5 bases between. Study results and limitations: T-cell counts and diversity at one year post-transplant came mainly from newly produced T cells. As was reported, about two months after transplant, alpha-beta T cells came from several hundred expanded graft clones. It was surviving recipient T cells and thymic progenitors that gave some patients high TCRbeta diversity at day 60.

The rearrangement links TRBV6-6 to TRBJ2-3; no firm D call. The material was PBMCs, mostly from graft donor cells, obtained 180 days after TCRalphabeta/CD19-depleted stem cell transplant. The TCR sequence derives from a male patient under 10 years old who had a stem cell transplant for chronic granulomatous disease, so the T cells may come from the graft donor. CDR3 sequence: CASTVTDTQYF. CDR3 DNA sequence: TGTGCCAGCACGGTGACAGATACGCAGTATTTT.